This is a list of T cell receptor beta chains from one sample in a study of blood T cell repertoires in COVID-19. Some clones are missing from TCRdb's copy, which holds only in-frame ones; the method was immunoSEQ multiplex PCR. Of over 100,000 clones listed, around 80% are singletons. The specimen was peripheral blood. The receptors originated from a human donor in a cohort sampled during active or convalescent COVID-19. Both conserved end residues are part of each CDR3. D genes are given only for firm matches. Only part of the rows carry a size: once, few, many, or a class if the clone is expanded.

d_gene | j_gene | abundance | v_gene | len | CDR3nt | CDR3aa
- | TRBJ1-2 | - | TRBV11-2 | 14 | TGTGCCAGCAGCTTAGAGGGTACCCCAGGGGGCTACACCTTC | CASSLEGTPGGYTF
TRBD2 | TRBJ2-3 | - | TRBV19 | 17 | TGTGCCAGCAGGATGGAGCGTAGCGGGAGTGGTACAGATACGCAGTATTTT | CASRMERSGSGTDTQYF
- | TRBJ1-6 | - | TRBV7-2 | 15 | TGTGCCAGCAGCTTATATGAGAAACCTAATTCACCCCTCCACTTT | CASSLYEKPNSPLHF
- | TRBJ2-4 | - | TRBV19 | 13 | TGTGCCAGACAGGGTCTCACCAAAAACATTCAGTACTTC | CARQGLTKNIQYF
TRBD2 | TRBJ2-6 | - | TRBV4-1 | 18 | TGCGCCAGCAGCCAAACTCGCGGGGGGGCAACTGGGGCCAACGTCCTGACTTTC | CASSQTRGGATGANVLTF
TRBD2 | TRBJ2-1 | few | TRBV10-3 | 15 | TGTGCCATCAGTGACATTCTAGCGGGAGGTGGTGAGCAGTTCTTC | CAISDILAGGGEQFF
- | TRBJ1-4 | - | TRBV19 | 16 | TGTGCCCGTGGGTGGGCAGGGCCTATCCCCTTTGAAAAACTGTTTTTT | CARGWAGPIPFEKLFF
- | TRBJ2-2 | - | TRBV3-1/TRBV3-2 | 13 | TGTGCCAGCAGCCATGTAAACACCGGGGAGCTGTTTTTT | CASSHVNTGELFF
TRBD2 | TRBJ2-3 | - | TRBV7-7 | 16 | TGTGCCAGCAGCCCCAATAGCGGGGGCGGCACAGATACGCAGTATTTT | CASSPNSGGGTDTQYF
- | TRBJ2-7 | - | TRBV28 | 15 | TGTGCCAGCAGTTTGGGGGGAGCCCCCTCCTACGAGCAGTACTTC | CASSLGGAPSYEQYF
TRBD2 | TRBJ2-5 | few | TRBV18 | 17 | TGTGCCAGCTCACCCTCCCCAGCGGGGGGGCCGCGGGAGACCCAGTACTTC | CASSPSPAGGPRETQYF
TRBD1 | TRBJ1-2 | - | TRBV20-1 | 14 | TGCAGTGCTAGTAGACAGGGAGTCAACTATGGCTACACCTTC | CSASRQGVNYGYTF
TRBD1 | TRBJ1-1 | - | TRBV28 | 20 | TGTGCCAGCAGTTTATCCCAGTCTCCTCTCCGGACAGGGGGCAACACTGAAGCTTTCTTT | CASSLSQSPLRTGGNTEAFF
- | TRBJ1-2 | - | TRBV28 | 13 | TGTGCCAGCAGACGGGTGGAGGCGTATGGCTACACCTTC | CASRRVEAYGYTF
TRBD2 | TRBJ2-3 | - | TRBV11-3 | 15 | TGTGCCAGCAGCAAGGGACTAGCGGGCACAGATACGCAGTATTTT | CASSKGLAGTDTQYF
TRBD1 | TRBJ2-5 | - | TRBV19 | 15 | TGTGCCAGTAGTACTTGGACAGGGATACGAGAGACCCAGTACTTC | CASSTWTGIRETQYF
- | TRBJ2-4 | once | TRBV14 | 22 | TGTGCCAGCAGCCAAGATATCATTAAGGGGGAAGCTACCGGTATAGCCAAAAACATTCAGTACTTC | CASSQDIIKGEATGIAKNIQYF
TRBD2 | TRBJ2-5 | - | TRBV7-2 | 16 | TGTGCCAGCAGCTCCCTTGGTAGCGGGAGGACGGAGACCCAGTACTTC | CASSSLGSGRTETQYF
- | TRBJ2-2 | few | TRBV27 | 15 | TGTGCCAGCAGTTTACATCCGGGGGGCATCCGGGAGCTGTTTTTT | CASSLHPGGIRELFF
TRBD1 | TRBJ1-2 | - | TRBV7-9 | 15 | TGTGCCAGCAGCCCACGGACAGGGGGGGGCTATGGCTACACCTTC | CASSPRTGGGYGYTF
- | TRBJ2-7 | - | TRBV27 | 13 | TGTGCCAGCAGTTTGGGCCAGACCTACGAGCAGTACTTC | CASSLGQTYEQYF
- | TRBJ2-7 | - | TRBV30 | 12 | TGTGCCTGGAGTGTAGACAGGTACGAGCAGTACTTC | CAWSVDRYEQYF
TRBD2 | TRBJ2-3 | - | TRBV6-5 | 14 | TGTGCCAGCAGCGGGGGGGCCAAGCCAGATACGCAGTATTTT | CASSGGAKPDTQYF
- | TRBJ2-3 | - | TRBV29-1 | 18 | TGCAGCGTTGAACTGCGGATACCTAATAATTGGGGCACAGATACGCAGTATTTT | CSVELRIPNNWGTDTQYF
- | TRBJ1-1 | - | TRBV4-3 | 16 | TGCGCCAGCAGCCAAGATCGGAGGGGATTTAACACTGAAGCTTTCTTT | CASSQDRRGFNTEAFF
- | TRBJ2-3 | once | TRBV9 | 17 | TGTGCCAGCAGCCCCGTTCGGGGGACAGTTTCCACAGATACGCAGTATTTT | CASSPVRGTVSTDTQYF
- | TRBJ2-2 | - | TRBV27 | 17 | TGTGCCAGCAGTTTAAAGGGGGGGGGCAGTAACCCCGGGGAGCTGTTTTTT | CASSLKGGGSNPGELFF
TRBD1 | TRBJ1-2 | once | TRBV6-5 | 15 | TGTGCCAGCAGTTACTCCTGGACAGGGGGTTATGGCTACACCTTC | CASSYSWTGGYGYTF
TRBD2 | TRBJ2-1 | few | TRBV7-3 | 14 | TGTGCCAGCAGCTTGGGGAGGGAAGGCAATGAGCAGTTCTTC | CASSLGREGNEQFF
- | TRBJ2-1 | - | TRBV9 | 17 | TGTGCCAGCAGCCCGCTGGCTCGGGTGGGCTCCTACAATGAGCAGTTCTTC | CASSPLARVGSYNEQFF
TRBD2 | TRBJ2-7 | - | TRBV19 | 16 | TGTGCCACGGGACTAGCGGGAGAAACCCCTTCCTACGAGCAGTACTTC | CATGLAGETPSYEQYF